The entry below describes one T cell receptor (beta chain). What it recognizes is unknown. Germline CDR1 and CDR2: SGHRS and YFSETQ. V was trimmed by 0 bases and J by 11 bases, leaving 10 bases between them. This CDR3 region has 12 residues. 60 Vbeta and 13 Jbeta primers were used in PCR. Some clones are missing from TCRdb's copy, which holds only in-frame ones; the method was immunoSEQ multiplex PCR. The table records about 210,000 clones, 65% to 90% of them present only once. The donors gave bone marrow, and they were healthy. The data stem from a study of cytomegalovirus exposure and HLA in healthy donors. Broader study findings: Association of roughly 18,000 TCR beta sequences with HLA alleles was found at 0.05 false discovery rate in a later analysis. Whilst most TCR sequences proved rare, a subset of public TCRs occurred across many donors.

The receptor was isolated from a woman aged 30 to 39 in good health and CMV-seronegative. The chain employs TRBV5-1 and TRBJ2-3, with D possibly TRBD2 on 6 matching bases. The sample consisted of PBMCs. This CDR3 reads CASSLGTEGQYF. DNA for the CDR3: TGCGCCAGCAGCTTGGGCACGGAGGGGCAGTATTTT.